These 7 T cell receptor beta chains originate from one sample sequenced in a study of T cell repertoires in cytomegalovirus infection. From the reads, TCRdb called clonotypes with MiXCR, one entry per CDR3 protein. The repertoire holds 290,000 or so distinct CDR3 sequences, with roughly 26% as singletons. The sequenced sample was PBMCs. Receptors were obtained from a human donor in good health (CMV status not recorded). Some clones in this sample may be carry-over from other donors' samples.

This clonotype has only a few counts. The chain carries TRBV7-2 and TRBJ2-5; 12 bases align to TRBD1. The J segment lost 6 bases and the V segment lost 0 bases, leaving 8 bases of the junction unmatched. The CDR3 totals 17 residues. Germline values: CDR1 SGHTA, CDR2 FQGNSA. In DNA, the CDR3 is TGTGCCAGCAGCTTAGCCTCCGGGACAGGGGGCGAAAAGACCCAGTACTTC. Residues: CASSLASGTGGEKTQYF. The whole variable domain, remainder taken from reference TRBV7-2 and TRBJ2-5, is GAGVSQSPSNKVTEKGKDVELRCDPISGHTALYWYRQSLGQGLEFLIYFQGNSAPDKSGLPSDRFSAERTGGSVSTLTIQRTQQEDSAVYLCASSLASGTGGEKTQYFGPGTRLLVL.

The DNA for the CDR3 is TGTGCCAGCAGCGTGGGGATCACCGGGGCTAATGAGCAGTTCTTC. This translates into CASSVGITGANEQFF. This chain uses TRBV9 with TRBJ2-1; either TRBD1 or TRBD2 may fit D (5 bases each). The length of the CDR3 is 15 residues. V dropped 2 bases and J dropped 7 bases, with 16 bases sitting between them. Germline CDR1 SGDLS, CDR2 YYNGEE. The complete variable domain, with remaining parts taken from reference TRBV9 and TRBJ2-1, reads DSGVTQTPKHLITATGQRVTLRCSPRSGDLSVYWYQQSLDQGLQFLIQYYNGEERAKGNILERFSAQQFPDLHSELNLSSLELGDSALYFCASSVGITGANEQFFGPGTRLTVL.

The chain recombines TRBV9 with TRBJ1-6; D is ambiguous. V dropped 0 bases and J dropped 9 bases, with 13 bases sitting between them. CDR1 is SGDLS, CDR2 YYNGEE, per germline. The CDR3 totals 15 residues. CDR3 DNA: TGTGCCAGCAGCGTAGCGGTCAGTAACGGTTCACCCCTCCACTTT. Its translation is CASSVAVSNGSPLHF.

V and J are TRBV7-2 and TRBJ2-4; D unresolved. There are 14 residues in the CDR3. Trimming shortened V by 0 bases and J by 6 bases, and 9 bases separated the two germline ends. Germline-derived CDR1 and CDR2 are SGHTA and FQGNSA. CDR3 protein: CASSLAVWLNIQYF. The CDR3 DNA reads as TGTGCCAGCAGCTTAGCGGTCTGGCTAAACATTCAGTACTTC.

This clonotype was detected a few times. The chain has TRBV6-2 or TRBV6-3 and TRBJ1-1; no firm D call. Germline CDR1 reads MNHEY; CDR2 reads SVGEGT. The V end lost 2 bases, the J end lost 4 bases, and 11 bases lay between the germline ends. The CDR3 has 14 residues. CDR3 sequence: CASSYGRLVTEAFF. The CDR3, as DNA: TGTGCCAGCAGTTACGGAAGATTGGTCACTGAAGCTTTCTTT.

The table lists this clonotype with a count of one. CDR3 sequence (DNA): TGTGCCACCAGCAGAGATCAAGGGGCAGGCGGGGAGCTGTTTTTT. Its translation is CATSRDQGAGGELFF. This chain uses TRBV15 with TRBJ2-2, with D perhaps matching TRBD1 (5 bases). Trimming stripped 0 bases from V and 7 bases from J, with 12 bases between. This CDR3 region has 15 residues. CDR1 and CDR2 (germline): LNHNV, YYDKDF (reference sequence).

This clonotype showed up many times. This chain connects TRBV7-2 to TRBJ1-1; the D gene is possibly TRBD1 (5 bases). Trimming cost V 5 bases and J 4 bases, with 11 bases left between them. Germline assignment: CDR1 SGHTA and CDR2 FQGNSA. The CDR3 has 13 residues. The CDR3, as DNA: TGTGCCAGCAGCCCCCCCAGGGCCACTGAAGCTTTCTTT. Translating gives CASSPPRATEAFF.